This T cell receptor beta chain was found in a study of T cells in Graves' hyperthyroidism and ophthalmopathy. Trimming at V came to 4 bases and at J to 5 bases, leaving 7 bases not matched to a gene. Germline V gene data show CDR1 as SGHTA and CDR2 as FQGNSA. The CDR3 is 16 amino acids. TCR beta CDR3 regions were amplified from RNA. The HTBI set primed first-round TCR CDR3 RT-PCR. TCRdb reanalysed the multiplex PCR reads using MiXCR and keeps one entry per CDR3 protein. The sample lists around 340,000 distinct CDR3 sequences, approximately 15% occurring once. This clonotype was picked up many times. Each patient was aged 18 to 65 and had newly diagnosed hyperthyroidism of under 2 months' duration. Exclusion of patients followed from uncontrolled infection, other autoimmune disease, pregnancy or lactation.

Sequencing was performed on blood. The sequence derives from a woman aged 25 to 39 with Graves' hyperthyroidism. The chain recombines TRBV7-2 with TRBJ2-2; 10 bases agree with TRBD2. CDR3 DNA: TGTGCCAGCAGCTCAAGCGGGAGGGGTTATACCGGGGAGCTGTTTTTT. It yields the protein CASSSSGRGYTGELFF.